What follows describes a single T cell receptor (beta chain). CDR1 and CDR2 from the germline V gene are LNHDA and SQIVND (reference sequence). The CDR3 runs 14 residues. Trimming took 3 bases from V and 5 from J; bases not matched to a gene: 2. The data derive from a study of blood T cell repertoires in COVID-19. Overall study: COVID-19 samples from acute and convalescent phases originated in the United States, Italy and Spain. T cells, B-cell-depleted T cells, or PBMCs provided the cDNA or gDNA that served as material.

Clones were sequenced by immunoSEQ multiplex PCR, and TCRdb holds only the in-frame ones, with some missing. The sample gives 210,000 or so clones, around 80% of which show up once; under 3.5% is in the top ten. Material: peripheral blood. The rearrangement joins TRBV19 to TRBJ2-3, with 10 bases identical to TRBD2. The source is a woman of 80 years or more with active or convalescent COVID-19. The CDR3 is CASSMLAGGDTQYF. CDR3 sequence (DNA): TGTGCCAGTAGTATGTTAGCGGGGGGAGATACGCAGTATTTT.